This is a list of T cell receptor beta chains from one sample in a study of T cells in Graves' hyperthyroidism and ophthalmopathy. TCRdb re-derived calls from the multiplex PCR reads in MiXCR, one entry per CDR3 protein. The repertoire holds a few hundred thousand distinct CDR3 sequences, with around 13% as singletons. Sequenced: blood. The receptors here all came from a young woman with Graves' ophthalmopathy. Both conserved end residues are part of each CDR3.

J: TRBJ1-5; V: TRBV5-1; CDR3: CASSLRGDSNQPQHF
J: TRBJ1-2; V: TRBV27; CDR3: CASSLGQGVGYTF
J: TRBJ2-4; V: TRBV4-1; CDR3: CASSQAQGQGQNIQYF
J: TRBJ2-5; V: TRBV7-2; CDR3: CASSFLAGGPVAQYF
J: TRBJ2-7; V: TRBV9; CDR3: CASSTGQGRGLSYEQYF
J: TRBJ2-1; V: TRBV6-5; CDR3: CASSYSRHLNEQFF
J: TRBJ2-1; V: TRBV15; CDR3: CATSGRTETNNEQFF
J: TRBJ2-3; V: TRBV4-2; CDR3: CASSPNPGASTDTQYF
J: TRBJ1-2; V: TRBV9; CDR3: CASSVAEGTDYGYTF
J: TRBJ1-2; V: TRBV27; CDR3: CASSTGRGAGYTF
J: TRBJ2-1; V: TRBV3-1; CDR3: CASSPRTGLSSYNEQFF
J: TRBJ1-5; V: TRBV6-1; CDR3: CASSERLGFEHF
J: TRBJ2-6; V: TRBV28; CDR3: CASSSDRGSGANVLTF
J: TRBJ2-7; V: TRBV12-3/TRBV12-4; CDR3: CASSLGPPRYEQYF
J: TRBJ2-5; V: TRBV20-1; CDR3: CSARGTDQETQYF
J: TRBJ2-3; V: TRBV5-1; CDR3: CASSLVLADTDTQYF
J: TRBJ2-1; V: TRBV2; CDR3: CASSYGGVDEQFF
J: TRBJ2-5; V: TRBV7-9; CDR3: CASSLGSGETQYF
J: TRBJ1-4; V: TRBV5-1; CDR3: CASSSGQGTNEKLFF
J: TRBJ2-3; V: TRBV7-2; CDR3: CASSDESGGATDTQYF
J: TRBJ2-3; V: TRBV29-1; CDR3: CSVQLTDTQYF
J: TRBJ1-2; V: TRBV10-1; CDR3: CASNMDIVNYGYTF